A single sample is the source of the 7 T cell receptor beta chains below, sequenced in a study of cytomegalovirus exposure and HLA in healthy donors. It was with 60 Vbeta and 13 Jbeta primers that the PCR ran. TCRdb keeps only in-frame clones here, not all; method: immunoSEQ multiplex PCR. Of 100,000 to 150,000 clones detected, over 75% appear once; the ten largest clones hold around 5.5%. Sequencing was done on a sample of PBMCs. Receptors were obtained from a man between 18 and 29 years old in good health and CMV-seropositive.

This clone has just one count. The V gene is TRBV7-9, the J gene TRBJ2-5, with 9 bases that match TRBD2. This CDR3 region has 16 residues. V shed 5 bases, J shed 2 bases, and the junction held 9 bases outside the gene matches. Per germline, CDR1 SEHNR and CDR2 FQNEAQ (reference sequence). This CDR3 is CASSLHSSGSQETQYF. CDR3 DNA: TGTGCCAGCAGCCTCCACAGTAGCGGGAGTCAAGAGACCCAGTACTTC.

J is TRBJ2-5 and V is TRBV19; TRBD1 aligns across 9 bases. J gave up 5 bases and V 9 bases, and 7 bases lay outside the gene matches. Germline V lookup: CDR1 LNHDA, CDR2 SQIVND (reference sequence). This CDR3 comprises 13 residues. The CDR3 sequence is CASKQGAGETQYF. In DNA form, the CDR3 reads TGTGCCAGCAAACAGGGGGCCGGGGAGACCCAGTACTTC.

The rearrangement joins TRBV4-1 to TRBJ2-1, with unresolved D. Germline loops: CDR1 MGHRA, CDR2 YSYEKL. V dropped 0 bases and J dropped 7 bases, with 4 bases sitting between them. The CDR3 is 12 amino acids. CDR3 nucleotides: TGCGCCAGCAGCCAAGAATCAAATGAGCAGTTCTTC. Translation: CASSQESNEQFF.

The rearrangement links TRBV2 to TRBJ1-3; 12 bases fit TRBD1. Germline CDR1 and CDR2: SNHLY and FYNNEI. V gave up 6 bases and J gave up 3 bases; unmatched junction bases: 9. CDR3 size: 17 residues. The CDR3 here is CASSNRDRGPGGNTIYF. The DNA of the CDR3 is TGTGCCAGCAGCAACCGGGACAGGGGGCCGGGTGGAAACACCATATATTTT.

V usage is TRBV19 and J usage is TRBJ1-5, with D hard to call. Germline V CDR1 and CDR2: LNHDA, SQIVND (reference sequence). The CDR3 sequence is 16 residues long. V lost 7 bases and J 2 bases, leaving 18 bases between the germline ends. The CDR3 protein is CASTDAGRRGNQPQHF. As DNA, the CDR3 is TGTGCCAGTACCGATGCGGGAAGGAGAGGCAATCAGCCCCAGCATTTT.

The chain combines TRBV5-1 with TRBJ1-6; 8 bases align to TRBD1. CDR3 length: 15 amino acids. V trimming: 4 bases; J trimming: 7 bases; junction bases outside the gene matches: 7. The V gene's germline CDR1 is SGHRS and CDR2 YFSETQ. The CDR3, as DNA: TGCGCCAGCAGCAAAATAACAGGGGGAAATTCACCCCTCCACTTT. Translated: CASSKITGGNSPLHF. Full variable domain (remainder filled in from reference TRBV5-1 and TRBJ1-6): KAGVTQTPRYLIKTRGQQVTLSCSPISGHRSVSWYQQTPGQGLQFLFEYFSETQRNKGNFPGRFSGRQFSNSRSEMNVSTLELGDSALYLCASSKITGGNSPLHFGNGTRLTVT.

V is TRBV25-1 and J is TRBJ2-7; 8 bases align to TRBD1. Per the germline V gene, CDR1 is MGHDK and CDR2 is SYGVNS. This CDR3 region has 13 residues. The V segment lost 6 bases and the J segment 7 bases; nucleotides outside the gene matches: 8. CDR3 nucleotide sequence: TGTGCCAGCAGCGGGACAGGAGGTGTGGAGCAGTACTTC. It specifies CASSGTGGVEQYF.